This T cell receptor (beta chain) was captured in a study of human T cells and chemical hapten exposure. The CDR3 has 14 residues. V shed 1 base and J shed 2 bases, with 8 bases lying between them. Germline V lookup: CDR1 SNHLY, CDR2 FYNNEI. This clonotype has a handful of counts. TCRdb passed the RACE reads through MiXCR, listing each CDR3 protein once. The sample shows tens of thousands of distinct CDR3 sequences, 9.5% to 12% of them seen only once. As for time point: pre-sensitization, week 0. Stated treatment: therapeutic diphenylcyclopropenone sensitization with weekly scalp DPC. The starting material was whole blood, obtained in connection with sensitization to the hapten diphenylcyclopropenone (DPC). The source of this sequence is a woman between 45 and 60 years old with alopecia areata. Some clones in this sample may be carry-over from other donors' samples. The chain links TRBV2 to TRBJ2-5; tentative D call: TRBD1 (5 bases). CDR3 sequence (DNA): TGTGCCAGCAGTGAAGACAGACAGCAAGAGACCCAGTACTTC. This encodes CASSEDRQQETQYF.